The clone carrying this T cell receptor (beta chain) appeared a single time. This entry comes from a study of T cells in Graves' hyperthyroidism and ophthalmopathy. With V trimmed by 5 bases and J by 0 bases, 7 bases remained unmatched. CDR1 and CDR2 (germline): SGHAT, FQNNGV. This CDR3 contains 15 residues. The CDR3 regions of TCR beta were amplified from RNA transcripts. During a first-round RT-PCR of the TCR CDR3, the HTBI primer set was used. TCRdb ran MiXCR on the multiplex PCR reads and lists one entry per CDR3 protein. The data contain roughly 560,000 distinct CDR3 sequences, 14% to 15% of them singletons. For the diagnoses, clinical symptoms, serum thyroxine and TRAb, thyroid ultrasound and orbital computed tomography were used.

This receptor was obtained from a woman between 40 and 50 years old with Graves' ophthalmopathy. The rearrangement joins TRBV11-2 to TRBJ2-7, with 7 bases aligning to TRBD1. The sequenced sample was blood. In DNA, the CDR3 is TGTGCCAGCAGCGAGGGGACAGTTTTCTCCTACGAGCAGTACTTC. Translating it yields CASSEGTVFSYEQYF.